The 2 T cell receptor beta chains below were found in one sample sequenced in a study of blood T cell repertoires in COVID-19. TCRdb's table, derived via immunoSEQ multiplex PCR, lists solely in-frame clones and lacks some. Of 90,000 to 150,000 clones in the sample, approximately 83% were seen once. The sequencing sample was made of peripheral blood. These TCRs come from a man older than 75 with acute or convalescent COVID-19.

This rearrangement joins TRBV6-5 to TRBJ1-2; 7 bases align to TRBD1. The V gene end was trimmed by 2 bases and the J gene end by 8 bases; junction bases not matched to a gene: 11. The CDR3 spans 15 residues. Germline CDR1 MNHEY, CDR2 SVGAGI. In nucleotides, the CDR3 is TGTGCCAGCAGTTACATGGACAGGCCCCTCTGGGGCTACACCTTC. This codes for CASSYMDRPLWGYTF.

The chain is built from TRBV2 and TRBJ1-1; no definite D call. Germline CDR1 is SNHLY and CDR2 is FYNNEI. Trimming pared 2 bases from V and 1 base from J, leaving 5 bases between. The CDR3 has 13 residues. The CDR3 nucleotides read TGTGCCAGCAGTGAAACCGGGAACACTGAAGCTTTCTTT. Its translation: CASSETGNTEAFF.